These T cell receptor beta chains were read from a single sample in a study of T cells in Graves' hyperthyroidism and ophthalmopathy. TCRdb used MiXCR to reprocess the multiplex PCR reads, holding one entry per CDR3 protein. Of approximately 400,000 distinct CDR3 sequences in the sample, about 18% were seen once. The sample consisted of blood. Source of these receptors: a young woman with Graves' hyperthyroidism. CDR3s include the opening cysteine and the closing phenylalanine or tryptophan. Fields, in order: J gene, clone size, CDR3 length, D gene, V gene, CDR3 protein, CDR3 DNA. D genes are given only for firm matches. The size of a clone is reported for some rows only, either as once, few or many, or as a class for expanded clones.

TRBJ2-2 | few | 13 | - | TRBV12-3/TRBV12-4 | CASSVIITGELFF | TGTGCCAGCAGTGTGATAATCACCGGGGAGCTGTTTTTT
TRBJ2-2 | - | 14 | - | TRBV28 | CASSPSRPTGELFF | TGTGCCAGCAGTCCCTCCAGGCCCACCGGGGAGCTGTTTTTT
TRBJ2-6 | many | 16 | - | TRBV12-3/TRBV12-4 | CASSLQGADKANVLTF | TGTGCCAGCAGTTTACAAGGGGCAGACAAAGCCAACGTCCTGACTTTC
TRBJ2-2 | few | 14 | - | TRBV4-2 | CASSKAEGGGELFF | TGTGCCAGCAGCAAGGCAGAGGGGGGCGGGGAGCTGTTTTTT
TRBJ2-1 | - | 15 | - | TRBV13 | CASTREGGLHNEQFF | TGTGCCAGCACCCGAGAGGGGGGCCTACACAATGAGCAGTTCTTC
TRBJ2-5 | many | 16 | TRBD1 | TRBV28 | CASKLVTGGRQETQYF | TGTGCCAGCAAACTCGTCACAGGGGGGAGGCAAGAGACCCAGTACTTC
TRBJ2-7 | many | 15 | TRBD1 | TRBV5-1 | CASSLAGQRSYEQYF | TGCGCCAGCAGCTTGGCGGGACAGCGCTCCTACGAGCAGTACTTC
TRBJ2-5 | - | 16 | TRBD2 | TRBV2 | CASSPRTSGEGETQYF | TGTGCCAGCAGTCCTCGGACTAGCGGGGAAGGAGAGACCCAGTACTTC
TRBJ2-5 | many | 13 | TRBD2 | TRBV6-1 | CASSRGGFETQYF | TGTGCCAGCAGCCGGGGGGGATTCGAGACCCAGTACTTC
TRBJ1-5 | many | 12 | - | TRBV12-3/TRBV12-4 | CASSYTGGPQHF | TGTGCCAGCAGTTACACCGGGGGGCCCCAGCATTTT
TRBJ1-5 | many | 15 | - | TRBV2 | CASSEGTLSNQPQHF | TGTGCCAGCAGTGAAGGGACCCTAAGCAATCAGCCCCAGCATTTT
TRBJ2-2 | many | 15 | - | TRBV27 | CASSLWSTATGELFF | TGTGCCAGCAGTTTATGGTCGACAGCCACCGGGGAGCTGTTTTTT
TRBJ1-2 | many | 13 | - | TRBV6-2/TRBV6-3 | CASSTREVGGYTF | TGTGCCAGCAGTACCAGGGAGGTCGGTGGCTACACCTTC
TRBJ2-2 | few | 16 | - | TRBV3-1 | CASSPYPSRVTGELFF | TGTGCCAGCAGCCCTTATCCGTCGAGGGTCACCGGGGAGCTGTTTTTT
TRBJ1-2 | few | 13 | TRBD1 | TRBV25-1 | CASSPQGDYGYTF | TGTGCCAGCAGTCCACAGGGGGACTATGGCTACACCTTC
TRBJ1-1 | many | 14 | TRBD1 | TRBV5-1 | CASSWTGVATEAFF | TGCGCCAGCAGCTGGACAGGTGTCGCGACTGAAGCTTTCTTT
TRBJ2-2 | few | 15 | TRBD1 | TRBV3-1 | CASRDRGLNTGELFF | TGTGCCAGCAGAGACAGGGGCCTGAACACCGGGGAGCTGTTTTTT
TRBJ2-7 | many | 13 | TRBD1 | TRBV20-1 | CSAADRGGDEQYF | TGCAGTGCCGCGGACAGGGGCGGGGACGAGCAGTACTTC
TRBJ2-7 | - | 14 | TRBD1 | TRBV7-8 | CASSKGGTGYEQYF | TGTGCCAGCAGCAAGGGCGGGACAGGCTACGAGCAGTACTTC
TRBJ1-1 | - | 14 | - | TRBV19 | CASSPPPGITEAFF | TGTGCCAGTAGTCCCCCTCCAGGGATCACTGAAGCTTTCTTT
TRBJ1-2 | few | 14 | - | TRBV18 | CASSPGPPNYGYTF | TGTGCCAGCTCACCGGGACCTCCCAACTATGGCTACACCTTC
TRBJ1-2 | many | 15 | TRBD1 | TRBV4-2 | CASSQARGDIYGYTF | TGTGCCAGCAGCCAAGCCAGGGGGGATATCTATGGCTACACCTTC
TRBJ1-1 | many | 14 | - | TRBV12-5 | CASVGEGLNTEAFF | TGTGCTAGTGTCGGTGAAGGGTTGAACACTGAAGCTTTCTTT
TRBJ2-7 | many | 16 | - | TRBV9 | CASSVDGGGISYEQYF | TGTGCCAGCAGCGTAGATGGCGGGGGCATCTCCTACGAGCAGTACTTC
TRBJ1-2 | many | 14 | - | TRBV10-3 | CAIGLRDSPNGYTF | TGTGCCATCGGGCTCCGGGACTCCCCCAATGGCTACACCTTC
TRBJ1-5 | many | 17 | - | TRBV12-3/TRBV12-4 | CASSNTPSYRVYQPQHF | TGTGCCAGCAGCAACACCCCCTCCTACAGGGTGTATCAGCCCCAGCATTTT
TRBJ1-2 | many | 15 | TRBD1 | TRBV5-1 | CASSLGDRGLGGYTF | TGCGCCAGCAGCTTAGGGGACAGGGGGCTCGGAGGCTACACCTTC